These 25 T cell receptor beta chains were sequenced from one sample in a study of shared clonotypes between healthy human individuals. Produced via immunoSEQ multiplex PCR; TCRdb's table is partial and in-frame only. The table has about 2.3 million clones, approximately 93% seen once. The material sequenced was naive CD4+ T cells from PBMCs. As for subset: CD45RA+ positively selected. The receptor source for this set is a man younger than 35 in good health. Some clones in this sample may be carry-over from other donors' samples.

The V gene is TRBV7-9, the J gene TRBJ2-6; D possibly corresponds to TRBD1 (7 bases). V lost 3 bases and J 2 bases, leaving 11 bases between the germline ends. The CDR3 loop spans 16 amino acids. CDR1 and CDR2 (germline): SEHNR, FQNEAQ (reference sequence). The CDR3 DNA is TGTGCCAGCAGCTTTACCAGGGGGGCTGGGGCCAACGTCCTGACTTTC. Translation gives CASSFTRGAGANVLTF. Full variable domain (remainder filled in from reference TRBV7-9 and TRBJ2-6): DTGVSQNPRHKITKRGQNVTFRCDPISEHNRLYWYRQTLGQGPEFLTYFQNEAQLEKSRLLSDRFSAERPKGSFSTLEIQRTEQGDSAMYLCASSFTRGAGANVLTFGAGSRLTVL.

The gene calls are TRBV28 and TRBJ2-7; possibly TRBD1 or TRBD2 for D (5 bases each). Germline loops: CDR1 MDHEN, CDR2 SYDVKM. The CDR3 loop spans 17 amino acids. V dropped 6 bases and J dropped 0 bases, with 21 bases sitting between them. The DNA of the CDR3 is TGTGCCAGCAGCCTCACGACCGGGACGCAAAGCTCCTACGAGCAGTACTTC. Protein sequence: CASSLTTGTQSSYEQYF.

As regards this clone: This sample includes further DNA sequences coding for the same CDR3. The gene calls are TRBV28 and TRBJ2-6; 9 bases fit TRBD1. Per the germline V gene, CDR1 is MDHEN and CDR2 is SYDVKM. This CDR3 is 17 amino acids long. Unmatched junction bases numbered 2, after V lost 2 bases and J lost 0 bases. The CDR3, as DNA: TGTGCCAGCAGTTTAGGACAGGGGTTCTCTGGGGCCAACGTCCTGACTTTC. It specifies CASSLGQGFSGANVLTF.

CDR3 nucleotides: TGTGCCAGCAGCTATCTGGGGAACACTGAAGCTTTCTTT. This gives the protein CASSYLGNTEAFF. V and J are TRBV7-2 and TRBJ1-1; D not certain. CDR1 is SGHTA, CDR2 FQGNSA, per germline. The CDR3 runs to 13 residues. Trimming pared 4 bases from V and 1 base from J, leaving 7 bases between.

The chain is built from TRBV27 and TRBJ2-1; D is unresolved. This CDR3 comprises 18 residues. V gave up 2 bases and J gave up 0 bases, with 17 bases separating them. Looked up from germline, CDR1 is MNHEY and CDR2 is SMNVEV (reference sequence). CDR3 DNA sequence: TGTGCCAGCAGTTTAAAGGAATGGGTTTCGAGCTCCTACAATGAGCAGTTCTTC. Amino acid sequence: CASSLKEWVSSSYNEQFF.

The V gene is TRBV5-8, the J gene TRBJ2-2; 7 bases fit TRBD2. J gave up 5 bases and V 6 bases, and 7 bases lay outside the gene matches. The CDR3 sequence is 14 residues long. Germline lookup yields CDR1 SGHTS and CDR2 YDEGEE. CDR3 sequence: CASKLLARTGELFF. The CDR3 DNA sequence: TGTGCCAGCAAGTTACTAGCGCGGACCGGGGAGCTGTTTTTT.

This chain uses TRBV28 with TRBJ2-5, with 8 bases lining up with TRBD2. Germline values: CDR1 MDHEN, CDR2 SYDVKM. V shed 6 bases, J shed 5 bases, and the junction held 11 bases outside the gene matches. The CDR3 is made up of 15 amino acids. The CDR3 coding sequence is TGTGCCAGCAGCTCCCTGGATAGCGGGATGGAGACCCAGTACTTC. The encoded protein is CASSSLDSGMETQYF.

On this clone itself: Other DNA sequences of this sample code for an identical CDR3. The V gene is TRBV28, the J gene TRBJ1-4; D remains unclear. Trimming shortened V by 7 bases and J by 8 bases, and 11 bases separated the two germline ends. CDR1 is MDHEN and CDR2 is SYDVKM in the germline V gene. This CDR3 region has 12 residues. DNA for the CDR3: TGTGCCAGCAAAGGAGGCGGGGAAAAACTGTTTTTT. Translated, it gives CASKGGGEKLFF.

This clone was picked up one time. The junction departs from the called germline gene at one end, perhaps through a read error. The chain carries TRBV2 and TRBJ2-2; D ambiguous. Germline V gene lookup returns CDR1 SNHLY and CDR2 FYNNEI. The length of the CDR3 is 12 residues. The CDR3 spells CASREGFGELFF. CDR3 DNA sequence: TGTGCCAGCAGAGAAGGGTTCGGGGAGCTGTTTTTT.

The V call is TRBV13, the J call TRBJ2-1; TRBD2 is a possible D gene (5 bases). V was pared by 1 base and J by 10 bases, with 11 bases between. The CDR3 contains 13 residues. Germline assignment: CDR1 PRHDT and CDR2 FYEKMQ (reference sequence). CDR3 DNA: TGTGCCAGCAGCTTAGTAGGCGCGGGCGAGCAGTTCTTC. Translation: CASSLVGAGEQFF.

The gene calls are TRBV5-1 and TRBJ2-2, with 11 bases lining up with TRBD2. This CDR3 contains 16 residues. Germline CDR1 is SGHRS and CDR2 is YFSETQ. Trimming took 2 bases from V and 1 from J; bases not matched to a gene: 1. DNA for the CDR3: TGCGCCAGCAGCTTCGGGACTAGCGGGAACACCGGGGAGCTGTTTTTT. It specifies CASSFGTSGNTGELFF.

The chain uses TRBV10-3 and TRBJ1-5, with 7 bases fitting TRBD1. V was pared by 5 bases and J by 1 base, with 8 bases of the junction left unmatched. The germline V gene has CDR1 ENHRY and CDR2 SYGVKD. The CDR3 has 16 residues. The CDR3 here is CAISSNSGQSNQPQHF. In nucleotides, the CDR3 is TGTGCCATCAGTTCGAATTCGGGACAGAGCAATCAGCCCCAGCATTTT.

This chain joins TRBV18 and TRBJ1-1; D remains ambiguous. Germline CDR1 is KGHSH and CDR2 is LQKENI. The CDR3 consists of 12 residues. The ends were cut back, 4 bases at V and 6 bases at J, with 9 bases in the middle. CDR3 amino acids: CASSRDGPEAFF. The CDR3 DNA reads TGTGCCAGCTCACGAGACGGCCCTGAAGCTTTCTTT.

The chain carries TRBV7-9 and TRBJ2-1, with D perhaps given as TRBD1 or TRBD2 (5 bases each). V was clipped by 1 base and J by 6 bases, with 16 bases between them. The CDR3 loop spans 16 amino acids. In germline, CDR1 is SEHNR, CDR2 FQNEAQ (reference sequence). The chain's CDR3 is CASSLGWGRDGNEQFF. CDR3 nucleotides: TGTGCCAGCAGCTTAGGTTGGGGACGGGATGGCAATGAGCAGTTCTTC. Full variable domain (outside the CDR3, taken from reference TRBV7-9 and TRBJ2-1): DTGVSQNPRHKITKRGQNVTFRCDPISEHNRLYWYRQTLGQGPEFLTYFQNEAQLEKSRLLSDRFSAERPKGSFSTLEIQRTEQGDSAMYLCASSLGWGRDGNEQFFGPGTRLTVL.

The V gene is TRBV11-3, the J gene TRBJ2-7; 7 bases are a match to TRBD2. Trimming at V came to 1 base and at J to 3 bases, leaving 0 bases not matched to a gene. Germline lookup yields CDR1 SGHNT and CDR2 YENEEA. The CDR3 runs to 13 residues. The chain's CDR3 is CASSLGDYYEQYF. Written as DNA, the CDR3 is TGTGCCAGCAGCTTAGGGGACTACTACGAGCAGTACTTC.

The gene calls are TRBV28 and TRBJ1-1; no clear D gene. Germline values: CDR1 MDHEN, CDR2 SYDVKM. The V end lost 4 bases, the J end lost 5 bases, and 11 bases lay between the germline ends. This CDR3 region has 13 residues. The CDR3 loop is CASSSGFRTEAFF. CDR3 DNA: TGTGCCAGCAGTTCTGGGTTTAGGACTGAAGCTTTCTTT.

The chain employs TRBV5-6 and TRBJ2-1, with 8 positions matching TRBD2. V lost 3 bases, J lost 7 bases, and 9 bases stayed unmatched. The CDR3 length is 15 residues. From germline, CDR1 is SGHDT and CDR2 YYEEEE. CDR3 DNA: TGTGCCAGCAGCTCTCGGACTAGCAAAGTGAATGAGCAGTTCTTC. Protein: CASSSRTSKVNEQFF.

The chain joins TRBV7-9 to TRBJ2-7; no reliable D call. Germline V gene sequence: CDR1 SEHNR, CDR2 FQNEAQ (reference sequence). V dropped 2 bases and J dropped 4 bases, with 12 bases sitting between them. CDR3 size: 14 residues. The CDR3 nucleotides read TGTGCCAGCAGCTTAAGTCGAGGTGTTTACGAGCAGTACTTC. Residues: CASSLSRGVYEQYF.

The chain combines TRBV2 with TRBJ2-7; 15 bases are shared with TRBD2. The CDR3 is 18 residues long. Germline values: CDR1 SNHLY, CDR2 FYNNEI. J was trimmed by 2 bases and V by 7 bases; bases with no gene match: 12. The CDR3 protein is CASNLGTSGRPTAYEQYF. CDR3 nucleotide sequence: TGTGCCAGCAACCTCGGGACTAGCGGGAGGCCCACCGCCTACGAGCAGTACTTC.

There are a few counts of this clone. V usage is TRBV7-8 and J usage is TRBJ1-2, with 7 bases lining up with TRBD1. This CDR3 is 13 amino acids long. Germline V gene sequence: CDR1 SGHVS, CDR2 FQNEAQ. The trim removed 5 bases at V and 5 bases at J, leaving 5 bases unmatched. The chain's CDR3 is CASSRDSRYGYTF. Here the CDR3 DNA reads TGTGCCAGCAGCCGGGACAGCCGTTATGGCTACACCTTC.

The chain combines TRBV7-2 with TRBJ1-2; 9 positions match TRBD1. Unmatched junction bases numbered 16, after V lost 0 bases and J lost 8 bases. CDR1 is SGHTA and CDR2 is FQGNSA in the germline V gene. The CDR3 runs to 18 residues. CDR3 amino acids: CASSLATGLIGTGLGYTF. CDR3 coding DNA: TGTGCCAGCAGCTTAGCTACAGGATTAATCGGGACAGGGTTAGGCTACACCTTC.

The chain uses TRBV28 and TRBJ1-2; 7 bases map to TRBD1. Trimming removed 4 bases from V and 4 bases from J; junction bases left unmatched: 3. CDR3 length equals 13 residues. Germline CDR1 is MDHEN and CDR2 is SYDVKM. The CDR3 DNA sequence: TGTGCCAGCAGTTCCGGGACAGCCTATGGCTACACCTTC. Amino acids: CASSSGTAYGYTF.

The J gene is TRBJ2-7, the V gene TRBV5-4; D gene unclear. The length of the CDR3 is 15 residues. V was pared by 4 bases and J by 3 bases, with 17 bases between. Germline V CDR1 and CDR2: SGHNT, YYREEE (reference sequence). The chain's CDR3 is CASSKTLDTNYEQYF. Here the CDR3 DNA reads TGTGCCAGCAGCAAAACCCTAGATACGAACTACGAGCAGTACTTC.

The V call is TRBV10-3, the J call TRBJ2-1, with TRBD1 identical over 7 bases. This CDR3 is built from 15 residues. The V gene's germline CDR1 is ENHRY and CDR2 SYGVKD. After removal of 8 bases from V and 3 bases from J, the junction contained 10 bases not matched to a gene. CDR3 residues: CAIGSSGTDYNEQFF. The DNA of the CDR3 is TGTGCCATCGGGTCTTCCGGGACAGACTACAATGAGCAGTTCTTC.

The chain combines TRBV9 with TRBJ2-1; maybe TRBD2 (5 bases). V lost 2 bases to trimming and J lost 0 bases, with 9 bases between them. From germline, CDR1 is SGDLS and CDR2 YYNGEE. This CDR3 has 15 amino acids. The CDR3 sequence: CASSVASYSYNEQFF. In nucleotides, the CDR3 is TGTGCCAGCAGCGTGGCTAGCTACTCCTACAATGAGCAGTTCTTC.